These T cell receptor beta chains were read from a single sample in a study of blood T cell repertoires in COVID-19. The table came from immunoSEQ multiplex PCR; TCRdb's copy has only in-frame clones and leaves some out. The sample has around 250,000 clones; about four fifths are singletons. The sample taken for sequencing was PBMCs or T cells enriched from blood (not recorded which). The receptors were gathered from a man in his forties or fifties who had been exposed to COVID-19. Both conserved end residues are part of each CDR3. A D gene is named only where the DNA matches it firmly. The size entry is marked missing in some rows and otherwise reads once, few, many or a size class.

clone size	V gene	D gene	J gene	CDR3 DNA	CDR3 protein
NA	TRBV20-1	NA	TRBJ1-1	TGCAGTGCTAGTCCGGGGAACACTGAAGCTTTCTTT	CSASPGNTEAFF
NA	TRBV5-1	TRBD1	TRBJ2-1	TGCGCCGGGGGCTCGGGACAGGCTTCCAATGAGCAGTTCTTC	CAGGSGQASNEQFF
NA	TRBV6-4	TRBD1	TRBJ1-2	TGTGCCAGCAGCGCCGGACAGGGCTATGGCTACACCTTC	CASSAGQGYGYTF
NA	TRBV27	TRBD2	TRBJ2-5	TGTGCCAGCAGTACAGCGGGAGAGCAAGAGACCCAGTACTTC	CASSTAGEQETQYF
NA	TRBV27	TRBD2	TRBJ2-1	TGTGCCAGCAGAGCGGGAGGGGTAAGTGAGCAGTTCTTC	CASRAGGVSEQFF
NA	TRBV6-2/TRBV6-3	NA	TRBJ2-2	TGTGCCAGCAGTTACTCCCCAGCGGGGAACACCGGGGAGCTGTTTTTT	CASSYSPAGNTGELFF
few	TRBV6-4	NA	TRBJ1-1	TGTGCCAGCAGCAGCAGGGTTGGGGGGACTGAAGCTTTCTTT	CASSSRVGGTEAFF
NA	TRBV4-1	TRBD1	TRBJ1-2	TGCGCCAGCAGCCAGTTTAGCGTGTTGTTCTTCGAGGGGGCTCACTATGGCTACACCTTC	CASSQFSVLFFEGAHYGYTF
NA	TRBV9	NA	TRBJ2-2	TGTGCCAGCAAAACGGCCGGAGGGCACGGGGAGCTGTTTTTT	CASKTAGGHGELFF
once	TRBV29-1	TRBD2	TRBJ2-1	TGCAGCGTTGGAGGACTAGCGGGAGGCCTCTACAATGAGCAGTTCTTC	CSVGGLAGGLYNEQFF
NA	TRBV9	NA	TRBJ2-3	TGTGCCAGCAGTCTAACCGGGACTAGCACAGATACGCAGTATTTT	CASSLTGTSTDTQYF
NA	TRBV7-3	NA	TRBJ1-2	TGTGCCAGCAGCCCGGTTGGGGGGGACTATGGCTACACCTTC	CASSPVGGDYGYTF
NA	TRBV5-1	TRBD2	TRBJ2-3	TGCGCCAGCAATAGCGGGAACCCGACAGATACGCAGTATTTT	CASNSGNPTDTQYF
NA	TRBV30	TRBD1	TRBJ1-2	TGTGCCTGGAGGGGGACAGGGGGCTACACCTTC	CAWRGTGGYTF
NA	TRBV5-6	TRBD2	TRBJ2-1	TGTGCCAGCAGCTCAAGGCTAGCGGGAGGTTTGAATGAGCAGTTCTTC	CASSSRLAGGLNEQFF
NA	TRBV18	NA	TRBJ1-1	TGTGCCAGCTCACCAAGTCAGGGGAACACTGAAGCTTTCTTT	CASSPSQGNTEAFF
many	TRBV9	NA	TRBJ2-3	TGTGCCAGCAGCGTACTCGGGAACACAGATACGCAGTATTTT	CASSVLGNTDTQYF
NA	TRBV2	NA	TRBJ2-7	TGTGCCAGCAGAGCGAGGGACGAGCAGTACTTC	CASRARDEQYF
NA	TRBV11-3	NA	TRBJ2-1	TGTGCCAGCAGCTTAGGCACTAGCCGGGCTGAGCAGTTCTTC	CASSLGTSRAEQFF
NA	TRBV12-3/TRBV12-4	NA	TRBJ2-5	TGTGCCAGCAGAACTAGGGAGACCCAGTACTTC	CASRTRETQYF
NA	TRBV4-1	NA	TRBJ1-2	TGCGCCAGCAGCCAAGATGGTAGGACAGCTAGGGGCTACACCTTC	CASSQDGRTARGYTF
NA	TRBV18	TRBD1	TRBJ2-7	TGTGCCAGCTCACAACAATTATATAGACAGGGAAAAGAGGTCTACGAGCAGTACTTC	CASSQQLYRQGKEVYEQYF
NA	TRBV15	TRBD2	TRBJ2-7	TGTGCCACCAGCAGAGGGAGCGGACTAGCCGCTTCGGGGAAGCAGTACTTC	CATSRGSGLAASGKQYF
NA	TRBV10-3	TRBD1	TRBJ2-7	TGTGCCACCCGGACAGGCGGAACCTACGAGCAGTACTTC	CATRTGGTYEQYF
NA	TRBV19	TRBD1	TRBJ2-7	TGTGCCAGTAGTATGGACAGGGGATTCTACGAGCAGTACTTC	CASSMDRGFYEQYF
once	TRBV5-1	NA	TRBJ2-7	TGCGCCAGCAGCAAGACTGTTACCTACGAGCAGTACTTC	CASSKTVTYEQYF
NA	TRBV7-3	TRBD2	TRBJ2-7	TGTGCCAGCAGCGTGGGGACTAGCGGGATTGCCTACGAGCAGTACTTC	CASSVGTSGIAYEQYF
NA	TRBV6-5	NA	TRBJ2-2	TGTGCCAGCACCCCACAGGGCACCGGGGAGCTGTTTTTT	CASTPQGTGELFF
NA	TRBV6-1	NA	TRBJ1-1	TGTGCCAGCAGTGATTATTTTGGACCTGCGGGGGGTGAAGCTTTCTTT	CASSDYFGPAGGEAFF
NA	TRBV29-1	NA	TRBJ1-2	TGCAGCGTGGGTCCGGGATCCTACCAGAGCTATGGCTACACCTTC	CSVGPGSYQSYGYTF
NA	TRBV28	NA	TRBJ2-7	TGTGCCAGCATGGGCGCAGGGGAATACGAGCAGTACTTC	CASMGAGEYEQYF
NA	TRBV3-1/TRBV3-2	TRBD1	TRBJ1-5	TGTGCCAGCAGCCAAGATCCGCAGGGGGCTAGACAGCCCCAGCATTTT	CASSQDPQGARQPQHF
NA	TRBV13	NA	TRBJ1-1	TGTGCCAGCAGCTTTAAATTCGGACAGAGGAACACTGAAGCTTTCTTT	CASSFKFGQRNTEAFF
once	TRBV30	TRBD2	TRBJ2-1	TGTGCCTGGAGTGTACGGGGGTGGCTAGCGGGAGGCTACAATGAGCAGTTCTTC	CAWSVRGWLAGGYNEQFF
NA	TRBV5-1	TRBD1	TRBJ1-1	TGCGCCAGCAGCCAAGACAGGGAGACTGAAGCTTTCTTT	CASSQDRETEAFF
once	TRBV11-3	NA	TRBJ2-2	TGTGCCAGCAGTAAACCCCGGGGGACCGGGACTTTGAACACCGGGGAGCTGTTTTTT	CASSKPRGTGTLNTGELFF
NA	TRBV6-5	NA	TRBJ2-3	TGTGCCAGCAGTTACGACGGGTCTAGCACAGATACGCAGTATTTT	CASSYDGSSTDTQYF
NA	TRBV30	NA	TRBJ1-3	TGTGCCTGGAGTGTAAGGGCAGGGGTCCCCTCTGGAAACACCATATATTTT	CAWSVRAGVPSGNTIYF
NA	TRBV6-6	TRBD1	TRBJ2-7	TGTGCCAGCAGTGCGGGGACAGGGGCCCACGAGCAGTACTTC	CASSAGTGAHEQYF
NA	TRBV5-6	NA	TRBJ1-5	TGTGCCAGCAGCCCCGGCCTCGGGAGCAATCAGCCCCAGCATTTT	CASSPGLGSNQPQHF
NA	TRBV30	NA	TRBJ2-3	TGTGCCTGGAGTGTACTAGACCCGGGCGGTACGCAGTATTTT	CAWSVLDPGGTQYF
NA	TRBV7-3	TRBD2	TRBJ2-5	TGTGCCAGCAGCCCGATGGGGACTAGCGGTCGAGAGACCCAGTACTTC	CASSPMGTSGRETQYF
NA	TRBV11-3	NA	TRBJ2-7	TGTGCCAGCAGCTTCGGGGACTCAGGCTACGAGCAGTACTTC	CASSFGDSGYEQYF
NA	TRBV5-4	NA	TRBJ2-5	TGTGCCAGCAGCTTGATCAACAATCAAGAGACCCAGTACTTC	CASSLINNQETQYF
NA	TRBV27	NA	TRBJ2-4	TGTGCCAGCAGTTTATCCTCCCAGGGGGCCAAAAACATTCAGTACTTC	CASSLSSQGAKNIQYF
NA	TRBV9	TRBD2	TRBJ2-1	TGTGCCAGCAGCGTAGTAGGAGCGGGACTCTACAATGAGCAGTTCTTC	CASSVVGAGLYNEQFF